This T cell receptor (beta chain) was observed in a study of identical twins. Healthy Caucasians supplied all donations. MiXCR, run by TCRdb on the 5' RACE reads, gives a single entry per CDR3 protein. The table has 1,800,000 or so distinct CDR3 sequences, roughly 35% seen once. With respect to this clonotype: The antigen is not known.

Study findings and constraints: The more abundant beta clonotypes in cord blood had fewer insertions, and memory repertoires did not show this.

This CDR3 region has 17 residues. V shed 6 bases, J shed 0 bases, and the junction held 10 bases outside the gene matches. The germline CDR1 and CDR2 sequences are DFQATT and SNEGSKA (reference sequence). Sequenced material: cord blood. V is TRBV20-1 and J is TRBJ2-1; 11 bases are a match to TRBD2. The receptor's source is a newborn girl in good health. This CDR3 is CSADPSGGPSSYNEQFF. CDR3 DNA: TGCAGTGCCGACCCTAGCGGGGGGCCGAGCTCCTACAATGAGCAGTTCTTC.